Below, 5 T cell receptor beta chains from the same sample are listed, as sequenced in a study of T cell responses to AZD1222 COVID-19 vaccine. Here immunoSEQ multiplex PCR was the method, and the copy in TCRdb shows in-frame clones only, minus some. The sample comprises about 140,000 clones, 93% of which are singletons, and over 0.85% rests with the top ten. The source was peripheral blood, collected on day 0 of MenACWY control vaccination. The receptors were gathered from an adult in good health.

This sequence joins TRBV7-2 and TRBJ1-2; no reliable D call. The CDR3 has 15 amino acids. In germline, CDR1 is SGHTA, CDR2 FQGNSA. V was clipped by 2 bases and J by 8 bases, with 18 bases between them. CDR3 loop: CASSLSQLYSMGYTF. For the CDR3, the DNA is TGTGCCAGCAGCTTATCTCAGTTATATTCTATGGGCTACACCTTC.

This chain links TRBV18 with TRBJ2-1; D may be TRBD1 or TRBD2 (5 bases each). The ends were cut back, 3 bases at V and 0 bases at J, with 9 bases in the middle. The length of the CDR3 is 15 residues. Germline lookup yields CDR1 KGHSH and CDR2 LQKENI. The CDR3 DNA is TGTGCCAGCTCACCCGGGGCGGGCTCCTACAATGAGCAGTTCTTC. Protein product: CASSPGAGSYNEQFF.

This chain uses TRBV5-8 with TRBJ1-4; 9 bases are shared with TRBD1. The CDR3 runs to 14 residues. Germline V gives CDR1 SGHTS, CDR2 YDEGEE. The V gene end was trimmed by 1 base and the J gene end by 7 bases; junction bases not matched to a gene: 2. CDR3 protein: CASSLMTGGEKLFF. The CDR3 DNA reads as TGTGCCAGCAGCTTGATGACAGGGGGTGAAAAACTGTTTTTT.

Note on this clone: The sample holds other DNA sequences that translate to the same CDR3. The V and J genes are TRBV7-2 and TRBJ1-2, with 9 bases fitting TRBD1. The ends lost 5 bases at V and 5 bases at J; junction bases unmatched: 3. Germline V gene sequence: CDR1 SGHTA, CDR2 FQGNSA. The CDR3 sequence is 13 residues long. As DNA, the CDR3 is TGTGCCAGCAGCCCGGGACAGGGTTATGGCTACACCTTC. Translation gives CASSPGQGYGYTF.

CDR3 loop: CASSLRDRVDGYTF. The CDR3 DNA sequence: TGTGCCAGCAGCCTCCGGGACAGGGTGGATGGCTACACCTTC. The rearrangement links TRBV7-9 to TRBJ1-2; 9 bases agree with TRBD1. Trimming cost V 5 bases and J 6 bases; bases outside gene matches: 7. In germline, CDR1 is SEHNR, CDR2 FQNEAQ (reference sequence). This CDR3 comprises 14 residues.